Sequencing of this T cell receptor (beta chain) was carried out in a study of identical twins. Germline CDR1 is MDHEN and CDR2 is SYDVKM. J lost 1 base, V lost 5 bases, and 6 bases had no gene match. CDR3 length: 15 amino acids. Study results and caveats: Insertions were fewer in abundant cord blood beta clonotypes, whereas memory repertoires showed none of this pattern. Without tracking the same donors, conclusions rested on cross-sectional statistical analysis.

There are a few counts of this clonotype. As yet, its antigen is unknown. A universal primer site was added by template switching, and unique molecular identifiers were carried by the cDNA. A single record per CDR3 protein comes from TCRdb applying MiXCR to the 5' RACE reads. The sample carries 450,000 or so distinct CDR3 sequences, roughly an eighth recorded once. Another study also made use of these data, one on yellow fever vaccine responses in identical twins.

Source material: CD4+ T cells sorted from blood. The TCR was taken from a woman under 30 in good health. The chain carries TRBV28 and TRBJ2-3; 7 bases agree with TRBD2. The CDR3: CASSPRDYRTDTQYF. Here the CDR3 DNA reads TGTGCCAGCAGTCCACGGGACTACCGCACAGATACGCAGTATTTT.